This T cell receptor beta chain comes out of a study of T cell responses to AZD1222 COVID-19 vaccine. Study information: Pooled in the analysis were second doses at about 4 or about 12 weeks. Broader study findings: There were mostly white British donors and more females than males, and clonal diversity was possibly underestimated. Baseline seropositivity occurred in only six AZD1222 recipients. Regions left unmutated in variants are reportedly the target of nearly half of spike-specific TCRs.

The data were produced by immunoSEQ multiplex PCR, yet TCRdb's version contains in-frame clones alone and is incomplete. Of roughly 170,000 clones detected, about 91% appear once; the ten largest clones hold approximately 0.49%. This CDR3 has 18 residues. The V gene's germline CDR1 is SGHNT and CDR2 YYREEE (reference sequence). V shed 4 bases, J shed 6 bases, and the junction held 22 bases outside the gene matches. As concerns this clone: Its antigen is still unknown.

This rearrangement joins TRBV5-4 to TRBJ2-7, with 7 nucleotides matching TRBD1. This specimen consisted of peripheral blood, obtained on day 0 of AZD1222 vaccination. This TCR was sampled from an adult in good health. The CDR3 region has the DNA TGTGCCAGCAGCCCCACCGGCATTACGAGACAGGGAACTGGCGAGCAGTACTTC. It specifies CASSPTGITRQGTGEQYF.